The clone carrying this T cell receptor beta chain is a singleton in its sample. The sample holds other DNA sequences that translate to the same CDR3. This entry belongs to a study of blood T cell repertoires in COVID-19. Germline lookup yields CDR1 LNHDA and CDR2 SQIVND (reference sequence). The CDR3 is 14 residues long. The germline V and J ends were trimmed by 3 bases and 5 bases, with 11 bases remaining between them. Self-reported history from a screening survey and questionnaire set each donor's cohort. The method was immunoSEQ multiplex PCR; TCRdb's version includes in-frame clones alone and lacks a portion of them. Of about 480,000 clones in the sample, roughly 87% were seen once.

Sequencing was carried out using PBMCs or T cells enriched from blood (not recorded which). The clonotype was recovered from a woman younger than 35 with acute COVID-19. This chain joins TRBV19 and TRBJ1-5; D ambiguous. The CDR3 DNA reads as TGTGCCAGTAGTATCAGAGGTCCCGATCAGCCCCAGCATTTT. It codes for CASSIRGPDQPQHF.